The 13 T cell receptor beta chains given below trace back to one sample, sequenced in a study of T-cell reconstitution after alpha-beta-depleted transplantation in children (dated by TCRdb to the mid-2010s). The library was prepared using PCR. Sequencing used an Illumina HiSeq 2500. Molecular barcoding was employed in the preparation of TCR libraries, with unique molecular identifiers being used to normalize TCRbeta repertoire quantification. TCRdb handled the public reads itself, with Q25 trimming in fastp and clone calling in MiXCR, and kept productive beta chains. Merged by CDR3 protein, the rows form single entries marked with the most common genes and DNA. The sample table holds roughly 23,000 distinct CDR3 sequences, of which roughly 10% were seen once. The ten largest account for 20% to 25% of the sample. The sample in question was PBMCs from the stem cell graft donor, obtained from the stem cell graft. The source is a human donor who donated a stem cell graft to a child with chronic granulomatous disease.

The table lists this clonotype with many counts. The CDR3 DNA is TGTGCCAGCAGTGAGGCACAGGTTTTCTTTACAGATACGCAGTATTTT. Its translation is CASSEAQVFFTDTQYF. The rearrangement uses TRBV25-1 and TRBJ2-3, with a possible D match to TRBD1 (5 bases). Germline CDR1 is MGHDK and CDR2 is SYGVNS. This CDR3 has 16 residues. V dropped 3 bases and J dropped 3 bases, with 16 bases sitting between them. Full variable domain (rest looked up from reference TRBV25-1 and TRBJ2-3): EADIYQTPRYLVIGTGKKITLECSQTMGHDKMYWYQQDPGMELHLIHYSYGVNSTEKGDLSSESTVSRIRTEHFPLTLESARPSHTSQYLCASSEAQVFFTDTQYFGPGTRLTVL.

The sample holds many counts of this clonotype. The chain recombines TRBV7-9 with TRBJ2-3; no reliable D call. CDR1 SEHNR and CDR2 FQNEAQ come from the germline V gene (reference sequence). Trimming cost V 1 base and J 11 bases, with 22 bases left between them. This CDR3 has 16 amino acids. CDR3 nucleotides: TGTGCCAGCAGCTTAGTTCCGACCCAAGCCTATGGAAGGCAGTATTTT. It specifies CASSLVPTQAYGRQYF.

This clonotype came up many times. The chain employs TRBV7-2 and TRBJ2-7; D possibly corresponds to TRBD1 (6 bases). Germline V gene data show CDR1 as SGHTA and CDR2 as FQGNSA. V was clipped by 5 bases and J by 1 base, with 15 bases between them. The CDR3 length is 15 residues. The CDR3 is CASSQDSRRSYEQYF. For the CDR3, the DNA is TGTGCCAGCAGCCAGGACAGCCGGAGGTCCTACGAGCAGTACTTC.

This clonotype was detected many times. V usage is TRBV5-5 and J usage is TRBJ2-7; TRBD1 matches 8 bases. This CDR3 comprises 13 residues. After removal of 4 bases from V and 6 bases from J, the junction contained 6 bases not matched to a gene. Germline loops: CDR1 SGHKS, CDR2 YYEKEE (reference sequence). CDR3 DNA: TGTGCCAGCAGCCTCGACAGGGGACGCGAGCAGTACTTC. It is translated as CASSLDRGREQYF.

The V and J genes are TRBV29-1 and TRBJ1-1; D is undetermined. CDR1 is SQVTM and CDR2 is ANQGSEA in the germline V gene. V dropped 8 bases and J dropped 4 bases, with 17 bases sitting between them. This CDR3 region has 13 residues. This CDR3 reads CSSSLGSTTEAFF. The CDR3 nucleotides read TGCAGCTCCTCCTTGGGGTCGACCACTGAAGCTTTCTTT. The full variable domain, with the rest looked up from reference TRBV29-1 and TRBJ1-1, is SAVISQKPSRDICQRGTSLTIQCQVDSQVTMMFWYRQQPGQSLTLIATANQGSEATYESGFVIDKFPISRPNLTFSTLTVSNMSPEDSSIYLCSSSLGSTTEAFFGQGTRLTVV.

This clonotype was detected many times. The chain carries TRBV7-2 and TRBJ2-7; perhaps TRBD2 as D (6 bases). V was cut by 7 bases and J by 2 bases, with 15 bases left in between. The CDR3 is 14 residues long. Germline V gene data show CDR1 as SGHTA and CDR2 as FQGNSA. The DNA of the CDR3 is TGTGCCAGCACCCCCAGGACGGGGGCCTACGAGCAGTACTTC. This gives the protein CASTPRTGAYEQYF.

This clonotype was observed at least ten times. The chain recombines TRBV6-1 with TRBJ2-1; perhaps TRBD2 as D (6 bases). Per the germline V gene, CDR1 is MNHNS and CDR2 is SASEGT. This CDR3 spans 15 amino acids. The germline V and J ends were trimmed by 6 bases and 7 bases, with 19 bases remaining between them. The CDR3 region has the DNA TGTGCCAGCAGGGAGACTAGGGTGGCGCGGAATGAGCAGTTCTTC. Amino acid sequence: CASRETRVARNEQFF.

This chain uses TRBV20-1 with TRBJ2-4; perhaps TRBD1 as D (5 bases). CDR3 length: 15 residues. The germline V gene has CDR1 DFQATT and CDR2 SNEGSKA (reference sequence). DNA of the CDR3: TGCTTCTGGGGCCAGCAGGCGACGGCCAAAAACATTCAGTACTTC. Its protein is CFWGQQATAKNIQYF.

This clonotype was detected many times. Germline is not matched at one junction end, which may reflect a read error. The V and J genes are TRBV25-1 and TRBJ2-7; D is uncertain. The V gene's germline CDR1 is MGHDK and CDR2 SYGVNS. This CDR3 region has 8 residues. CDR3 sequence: CASSPGIF. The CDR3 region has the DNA TGTGCCAGCAGTCCAGGAATCTTC.

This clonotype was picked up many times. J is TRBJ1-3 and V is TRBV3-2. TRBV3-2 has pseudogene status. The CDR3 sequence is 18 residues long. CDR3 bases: TGTGCCAGCAGTTTGCCCTCCGGGACTTCGATGTCCGGAAACACCATATATTTT. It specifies CASSLPSGTSMSGNTIYF.

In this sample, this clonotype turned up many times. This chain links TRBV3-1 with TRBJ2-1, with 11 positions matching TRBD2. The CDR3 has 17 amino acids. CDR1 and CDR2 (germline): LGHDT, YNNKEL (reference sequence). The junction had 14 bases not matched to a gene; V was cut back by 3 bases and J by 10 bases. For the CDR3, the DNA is TGTGCCAGCAGCCATATTTTGATTAGCGGGAGGGCGTTAGAGCAGTTCTTC. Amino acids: CASSHILISGRALEQFF.

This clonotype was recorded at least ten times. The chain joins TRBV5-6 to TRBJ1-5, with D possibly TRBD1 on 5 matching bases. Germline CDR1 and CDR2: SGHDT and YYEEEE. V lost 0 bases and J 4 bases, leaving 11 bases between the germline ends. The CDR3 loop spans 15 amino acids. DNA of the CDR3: TGTGCCAGCAGCTTGGGGTCCAGGGTGAATCAGCCCCAGCATTTT. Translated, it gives CASSLGSRVNQPQHF. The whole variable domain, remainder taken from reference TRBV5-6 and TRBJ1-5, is DAGVTQSPTHLIKTRGQQVTLRCSPKSGHDTVSWYQQALGQGPQFIFQYYEEEERQRGNFPDRFSGHQFPNYSSELNVNALLLGDSALYLCASSLGSRVNQPQHFGDGTRLSIL.

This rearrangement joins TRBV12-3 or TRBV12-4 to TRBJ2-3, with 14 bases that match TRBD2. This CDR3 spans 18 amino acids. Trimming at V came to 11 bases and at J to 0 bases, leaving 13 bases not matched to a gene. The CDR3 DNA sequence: TGTGCCTGCTGTTTAGGACTAGCGGGGGGCATAAGCACAGATACGCAGTATTTT. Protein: CACCLGLAGGISTDTQYF.